This section outlines one T cell receptor beta chain sequence together with its context. The antigen this receptor binds is unknown. No much larger clone exists at a distance of one base, and base qualities are not known. Other DNA sequences within the sample encode an identical CDR3. Donors were healthy HIV-negative adults with no recently reported acute infections or vaccinations. Only Caucasian adults living in Nashville, Tennessee, USA were represented among the donors. CD4+ T cells were enriched by magnetic negative selection, after which naive cells were positively selected on CD45RA and the negative fraction was taken as the memory subset. After blood collection by leukapheresis, PBMCs were isolated using Ficoll-Histopaque density gradient centrifugation and then cryopreserved in the vapor phase of liquid nitrogen. Analytical flow cytometry was used to check the purity and quantity of each magnetically sorted T cell population. Genomic DNA was isolated from every sorted fraction and measured by UV absorbance on a Nanodrop 2000c.

This specimen comes from a study of shared clonotypes between healthy human individuals (dated by TCRdb to about 2020). A note on the overall study: A couple of women and a few men aged 18 to 49 years were included in the cohort. Libraries were prepared and TCR repertoires were sequenced by different laboratories using diverse techniques, in order to increase sequencing depth and limit assay-specific biases. Per donor, leukapheresis produced somewhere between about 0.8 and 9.5 billion PBMCs. The study deeply sequenced blood TCR repertoires of roughly five healthy adults to estimate repertoire size and the extent of clonotype sharing between individuals. Per donor, three plates each were used for CD4 naive and CD4 memory, two for CD8 naive, and one for CD8 memory. What the research found in general, with its limitations: Because the study included a small number of donors, the genetic and exposure-history diversity represented was limited. When a handful of donors were compared, the shared fraction of clonotypes was around 4.6% for naive CD4, 3.5% for naive CD8, roughly 2.5% for memory CD4, and 0.4% for memory CD8. Compared with non-shared clonotypes, clonotypes shared by all four sorted-subset donors had higher generation probabilities. Larger estimated clonotype richness was generally found for naive subsets than for memory subsets. Sampling was restricted to blood, and TCR repertoires in tissue are likely to differ from TCR repertoires in blood. Pairwise subsampling indicated that sequencing depth was expected to affect the degree of clonotype sharing among donors. Even with the large sequencing depth, rarefaction of the sorted-subset datasets indicated that sequencing was incomplete.

Using the deep immunoSEQ assay, multiplex PCR amplified TCR CDR3 regions from genomic DNA. Extracted genomic DNA from each cell subset was distributed evenly across all wells of several immunoSEQ 96-well plates, and each plate was treated as a replicate. For sorted subsets, around 0.2 ug genomic DNA, equal to tens of thousands of T cell genomes, was loaded into each replicate PCR. Purified libraries were quantified with a Qubit 3.0 fluorometer, sized on a Bioanalyzer 2100, and re-quantified with the KAPA Library Quantification kit. Each immunoSEQ 96-well plate was sequenced on its own single-read 150-cycle Illumina NextSeq 550 flow cell. Under the source paper's analysis protocol: Because only junctional sequences without quality scores were contained in the immunoSEQ output, filtering matching that applied to full-length reads could not be performed. Sequences were annotated with PyIR, a Python wrapper for IgBLAST v1.9, using IMGT germline references to assign V/J genes and CDR3. Any read was removed if the V/J assignment was weak (E-value above 1e-6), the CDR3 was missing, or the read contained stop codons, out-of-frame junctions, or ambiguous translated residues. V3J clonotypes were defined by identical inferred V gene, J gene, and CDR3 amino acid sequence. To compute the percentage overlap between repertoires, the number of shared unique clonotypes was divided by the size of the smaller repertoire. Three approaches were used to assess repertoire richness: RTK rarefaction, the Chao1 estimator, and Recon v2.1 estimates of unobserved clonotypes. For all TCRbeta clonotypes obtained by the gDNA method from four donors, generation probabilities were computed with OLGA. Here the immuneACCESS table is served through TCRdb, limited to in-frame sequences with V and J called. Missing clones are a known gap in these copies; in checked studies unresolved V genes cover under half, and the rest lacks a known reason. V and J calls and clone size are copied from that table; D and trimming were computed from the DNA. This sample is represented by some 2,000,000 clones; roughly 96% of them were singletons. Roughly 0.13% of the sample is held by the ten biggest clonotypes.

The germline ends are 7 bases apart after V is trimmed by 0 bases and J by 0 bases. The CDR3, from cysteine to phenylalanine, totals 15 residues. CDR3 DNA is the only sequence kept; it has 45 bases, read in frame from the first base. CDR1 and CDR2 (SGHRS, YFSETQ) derive from the germline V gene. Recombination joined TRBV5-1 with TRBJ2-1, with the D gene uncertain. Sequences were obtained from naive CD4+ T cells sorted from blood. In the paper's terms, the cell subset or site label means: CD45RA+ positively selected. The receptor was derived from a man between 18 and 29 years old in good health. CDR3 loop: CASSLAGSSYNEQFF. The DNA sequence is given as TGCGCCAGCAGCTTGGCAGGTAGCTCCTACAATGAGCAGTTCTTC.